The subject of this entry is one TCR beta chain. Its antigen is not known. This sample is drawn from a study of shared clonotypes between healthy human individuals. Background on the study: The people who gave samples were a couple of women and a few men aged 18 to 49. Study findings and constraints: Represented diversity, genetic and exposure-history alike, was limited by few donors.

It was at deep level that the assay was run. The authors split each subset's genomic DNA evenly across several immunoSEQ plates. Clones were sequenced by immunoSEQ multiplex PCR, and TCRdb holds only the in-frame ones, with some missing. The sample includes 1.5 million to 2.5 million clones, 85% to 95% of them seen just once. This CDR3 contains 16 residues. Unmatched junction bases numbered 4, after V lost 2 bases and J lost 1 base. The V gene's germline CDR1 is MNHEY and CDR2 SMNVEV (reference sequence). Cells designated naive CD8 were CD45RO-negative and were positively selected for CCR7, with terminally differentiated effector memory CD45RA+ cells excluded.

The sequence was collected from a man younger than 35 in good health. V and J are TRBV27 and TRBJ2-3; 9 positions agree with TRBD2. The sequenced material came from naive CD8+ T cells sorted from blood. The CDR3 protein is CASSLVVAGGTDTQYF. CDR3 DNA sequence: TGTGCCAGCAGTTTAGTGGTAGCGGGAGGCACAGATACGCAGTATTTT.